This T cell receptor (beta chain) appears in the sequencing data of a study of CD8+ T cells in alopecia areata. In the study overall: Treated patients were given oral tofacitinib, which was dosed at 5 to 10 mg twice daily. Study-level points and caveats: Higher clonality than in normal scalp was seen in lesional scalp, especially alopecia totalis/universalis.

In alopecia areata patients, both lesional scalp punch biopsies and peripheral blood were collected. The germline V gene has CDR1 MNHEY and CDR2 SVGAGI. The CDR3 length is 12 residues. Trimming removed 11 bases from V and 1 base from J, with 12 bases in between. Extraction and reverse transcription of RNA yielded cDNA as the sequencing template. Profiled with immunoSEQ multiplex PCR; TCRdb holds only in-frame clones, not every one. Counted here are about 250,000 clones, roughly two thirds occurring once; the ten biggest clones make up roughly 1.2%. On this clone: Its antigen is currently unknown.

V usage is TRBV6-5 and J usage is TRBJ2-7, with TRBD2 as a possible D gene (6 bases). The sequences come from CD4+ T cells sorted from blood, collected at week 0. The receptor was isolated from a human donor with alopecia areata. CDR3 amino acids: CAVGGASYEQYF. In DNA, the CDR3 is TGTGCCGTAGGAGGGGCTTCCTACGAGCAGTACTTC.